One T cell receptor (beta chain) is described in this entry. Clones were read by immunoSEQ multiplex PCR, and TCRdb kept only the in-frame ones, dropping some. The sample has tens of thousands of clones, under 90% seen once. This entry belongs to a study of OX40 agonist ivuxolimab in advanced cancers. Trimming took off 0 bases at V and 6 bases at J, with 8 bases between the two ends. CDR1 is LGHNA and CDR2 is YNFKEQ in the germline V gene. The CDR3 sequence is 14 residues long. The gene calls are TRBV4-2 and TRBJ1-4; no clear D gene. The source is an adult with an advanced solid tumor such as melanoma, head and neck, liver or kidney cancer. The source was CD4+ or CD8+ T cells sorted from blood, collected in a trial of the OX40 agonist ivuxolimab. CDR3: CASSQEGFHEKLFF. CDR3 in DNA: TGTGCCAGCAGCCAAGAAGGGTTTCATGAAAAACTGTTTTTT.